These 9 T cell receptor beta chains came from one sample sequenced in a study of immune cell composition in non-small cell lung cancer. Sequencing was performed with immunoSEQ multiplex PCR; in TCRdb, only in-frame clones are kept and a portion is missing. Among about 2,200 clones listed, about 91% were seen once. The specimen was lung tumor tissue. The receptors come from a human donor with non-small cell lung cancer.

The rearrangement uses TRBV16 and TRBJ2-4; TRBD2 aligns across 9 bases. The CDR3 runs to 15 residues. J gave up 6 bases and V 0 bases, and 3 bases lay outside the gene matches. In germline, CDR1 is KGHSY, CDR2 FQNENV. DNA of the CDR3: TGTGCCAGCAGCCAATCCGGGACTAGCCTAAACATTCAGTACTTC. Its translation: CASSQSGTSLNIQYF.

The V call is TRBV15, the J call TRBJ2-7, with D tentatively TRBD2 (5 bases). CDR1 LNHNV and CDR2 YYDKDF come from the germline V gene (reference sequence). Trimming removed 1 base at V and 7 bases at J, with 8 bases between. The CDR3 consists of 12 residues. In DNA, the CDR3 is TGTGCCACCAGCAGAGGAGGGTGGGAGCAGTACTTC. Translating it yields CATSRGGWEQYF. Together with reference TRBV15 and TRBJ2-7, the CDR3 gives the full variable domain: DAMVIQNPRYQVTQFGKPVTLSCSQTLNHNVMYWYQQKSSQAPKLLFHYYDKDFNNEADTPDNFQSRRPNTSFCFLDIRSPGLGDTAMYLCATSRGGWEQYFGPGTRLTVT.

V is TRBV28 and J is TRBJ2-2, with 10 bases lining up with TRBD1. V lost 6 bases, J lost 4 bases, and 14 bases stayed unmatched. CDR3 length equals 18 residues. Germline V CDR1 and CDR2: MDHEN, SYDVKM. The DNA for the CDR3 is TGTGCCAGCAGACGGGACAGGGGAGGTTTAGTTAGCACCGGGGAGCTGTTTTTT. As protein: CASRRDRGGLVSTGELFF.

The CDR3: CASSSGQYTEAFF. In nucleotides, the CDR3 is TGTGCCAGCAGCTCCGGACAGTACACTGAAGCTTTCTTT. V gene TRBV27 combines with J gene TRBJ1-1; possible D gene TRBD1, 6 bases. Trimming pared 6 bases from V and 3 bases from J, leaving 11 bases between. The germline V gene encodes CDR1 MNHEY and CDR2 SMNVEV (reference sequence). CDR3 length: 13 residues.

V usage is TRBV20-1 and J usage is TRBJ1-1; TRBD1 might be the D (6 bases). Germline V CDR1 and CDR2: DFQATT, SNEGSKA (reference sequence). The CDR3 runs 11 residues. As DNA, the CDR3 is TGCGGGCGGGGGGGGGCCACTGAAGCTTTCTTT. This codes for CGRGGATEAFF.

The chain is built from TRBV4-3 and TRBJ2-7; possibly TRBD2 for D (6 bases). Trimming cost V 0 bases and J 2 bases, with 14 bases left between them. The CDR3 has 16 amino acids. Germline-derived CDR1 and CDR2 are LGHNA and YSLEER. The CDR3 region is CASSQDAWDFTYEQYF. The CDR3, as DNA: TGCGCCAGCAGCCAAGATGCTTGGGACTTTACCTACGAGCAGTACTTC.

The gene calls are TRBV15 and TRBJ2-3; 10 bases map to TRBD1. Trimming removed 6 bases from V and 1 base from J; junction bases left unmatched: 1. The CDR3 sequence is 14 residues long. Germline V gives CDR1 LNHNV, CDR2 YYDKDF (reference sequence). Here the CDR3 reads CATRGTGGTDTQYF. CDR3 nucleotide sequence: TGTGCCACCAGAGGGACAGGGGGCACAGATACGCAGTATTTT. The whole variable domain, filled in from reference TRBV15 and TRBJ2-3, reads DAMVIQNPRYQVTQFGKPVTLSCSQTLNHNVMYWYQQKSSQAPKLLFHYYDKDFNNEADTPDNFQSRRPNTSFCFLDIRSPGLGDTAMYLCATRGTGGTDTQYFGPGTRLTVL.

This chain connects TRBV5-1 to TRBJ2-3; TRBD2 agrees at 7 bases. The CDR3 length is 15 residues. The junction had 3 bases not matched to a gene; V was cut back by 1 base and J by 1 base. Germline values: CDR1 SGHRS, CDR2 YFSETQ. CDR3 region: CASSLSGGGTDTQYF. The CDR3 nucleotides are TGCGCCAGCAGCTTGTCGGGAGGTGGCACAGATACGCAGTATTTT.

V usage is TRBV21-1 and J usage is TRBJ1-2; TRBD1 is the table's D call, not checked against the DNA. TRBV21-1 is deemed a pseudogene. The CDR3 has 14 residues. Written as DNA, the CDR3 is TGTGCCAGCAGCTCCAACGACAGGGGCTATGGCTACACCTTC. It translates to CASSSNDRGYGYTF.